This record looks at one TCR beta chain sequence and its context. This entry is derived from a study of T cell changes during pregnancy in multiple sclerosis. Clones were sequenced by immunoSEQ multiplex PCR, and TCRdb holds only the in-frame ones, with some missing. The sample lists about 33,000 clones, around 90% occurring once. Germline V lookup: CDR1 SGHAT, CDR2 FQDESV (reference sequence). Trimming took 3 bases from V and 0 from J, leaving 6 bases between them. The CDR3 totals 13 residues. This TCR derives from a female donor in good health, enrolled as a control in a pregnancy study. The J gene is TRBJ2-7, the V gene TRBV11-1; D ambiguous. Specimen: CD4+ T cells from peripheral blood mononuclear cells, collected in the third trimester of pregnancy. In DNA form, the CDR3 reads TGTGCCAGCAGCTTCGATAGCTCCTACGAGCAGTACTTC. This gives the protein CASSFDSSYEQYF.